These T cell receptor beta chains were read from a single sample in a study of T cell repertoires in cytomegalovirus infection. Their specific antigens are unknown. One entry per CDR3 protein, called by TCRdb with MiXCR from the reads. The sample holds about 920,000 distinct CDR3 sequences, roughly a third seen once. The sample was cultured CD8+ T cells from PBMCs, taken from culture after CMV antigen stimulation. These receptor sequences come from a human donor in good health (CMV status not recorded). Some clones in this sample may be carry-over from other donors' samples. Each CDR3 is given without its conserved first and last residue. The order of the fields is CDR3 protein, V gene, clone size, J gene. Clone sizes are given selectively: once, few, many, or a class where the clone is expanded.

ATYYTPGNTEAF,TRBV19,few,TRBJ1-1
ASSLAGQGAGTQY,TRBV5-1,once,TRBJ2-5
SARERLAGTSGEQF,TRBV20-1,NA,TRBJ2-1
ASSQEGLETQY,TRBV3-1,NA,TRBJ2-5
SARRGLNTEAF,TRBV20-1,NA,TRBJ1-1
ASSLLTGGSYEQY,TRBV7-9,NA,TRBJ2-7
ASSMLRGYYGYT,TRBV27,few,TRBJ1-2
ASAFNGGAWDEQF,TRBV4-3,NA,TRBJ2-1
ASRGTGAGGMNTEAF,TRBV25-1,few,TRBJ1-1
ASKQTAQGGYT,TRBV7-9,once,TRBJ1-2
ASQGGQYFEPQH,TRBV2,few,TRBJ1-5
ASSGVRAF,TRBV4-1,few,TRBJ1-1
ASSHRDTGEGYGYT,TRBV4-3,NA,TRBJ1-2
ASSSVGTGYEQY,TRBV19,many,TRBJ2-7
ASSLRSKNTEAF,TRBV27,few,TRBJ1-1
ASSLAGTIDGYT,TRBV28,once,TRBJ1-2
ASSLGLGATEAF,TRBV27,NA,TRBJ1-1
SVPPSGGFTLQGEQF,TRBV29-1,NA,TRBJ2-1
ASSPRASGGPDTQY,TRBV7-9,NA,TRBJ2-3
ASSADSPSGANVLT,TRBV7-6,many,TRBJ2-6
ASSSWTTLNTGELF,TRBV7-2,many,TRBJ2-2
ASSLWTSGVGGANVLT,TRBV27,NA,TRBJ2-6
ASSQAEYRARDTEAF,TRBV4-1,NA,TRBJ1-1
SVGRGSGNTIY,TRBV29-1,NA,TRBJ1-3
ASPPNPGSYNEQF,TRBV27,few,TRBJ2-1
ASSGRGPSSCNEQF,TRBV28,NA,TRBJ2-1
ASSLTGADRGYT,TRBV7-9,few,TRBJ1-2
ASQGGISSYNEQF,TRBV12-3/TRBV12-4,NA,TRBJ2-1
ASSLFQVRSPTVDNEQF,TRBV27,NA,TRBJ2-1
ASSSRGLVSDTQY,TRBV7-3,NA,TRBJ2-3
ASKGATNEKLF,TRBV7-9,few,TRBJ1-4
ASSESEAGRSTDTQY,TRBV25-1,many,TRBJ2-3
ASSSSGDSYEQY,TRBV7-9,few,TRBJ2-7
ASGPTDNYGYT,TRBV12-5,NA,TRBJ1-2
ASSWTFTEAF,TRBV6-2/TRBV6-3,NA,TRBJ1-1